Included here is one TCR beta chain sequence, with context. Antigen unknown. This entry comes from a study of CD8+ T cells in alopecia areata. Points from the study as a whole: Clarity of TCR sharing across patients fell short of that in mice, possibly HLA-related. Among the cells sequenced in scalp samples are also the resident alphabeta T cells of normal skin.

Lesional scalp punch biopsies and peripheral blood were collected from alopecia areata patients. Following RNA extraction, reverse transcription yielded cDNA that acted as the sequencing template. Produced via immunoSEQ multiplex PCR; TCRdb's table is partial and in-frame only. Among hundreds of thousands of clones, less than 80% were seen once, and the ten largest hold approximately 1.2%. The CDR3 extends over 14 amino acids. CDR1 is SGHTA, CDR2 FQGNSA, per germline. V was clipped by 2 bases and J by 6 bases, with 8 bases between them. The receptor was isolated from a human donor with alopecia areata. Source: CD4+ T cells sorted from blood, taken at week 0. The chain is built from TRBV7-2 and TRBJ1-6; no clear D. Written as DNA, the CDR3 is TGTGCCAGCAGCTTACAACAGATTAATTCACCCCTCCACTTT. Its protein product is CASSLQQINSPLHF.